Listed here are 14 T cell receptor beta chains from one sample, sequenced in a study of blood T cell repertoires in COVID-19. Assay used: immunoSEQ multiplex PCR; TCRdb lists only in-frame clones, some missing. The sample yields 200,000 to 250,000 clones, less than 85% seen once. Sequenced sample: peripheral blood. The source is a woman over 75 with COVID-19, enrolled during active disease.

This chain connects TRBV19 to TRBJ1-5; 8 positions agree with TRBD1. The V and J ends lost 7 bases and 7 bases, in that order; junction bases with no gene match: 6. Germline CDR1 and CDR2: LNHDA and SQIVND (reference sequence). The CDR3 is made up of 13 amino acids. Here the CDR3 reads CASNPDRAQPQHF. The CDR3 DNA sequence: TGTGCCAGTAACCCGGACAGGGCCCAGCCCCAGCATTTT. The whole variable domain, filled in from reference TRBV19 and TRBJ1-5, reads DGGITQSPKYLFRKEGQNVTLSCEQNLNHDAMYWYRQDPGQGLRLIYYSQIVNDFQKGDIAEGYSVSREKKESFPLTVTSAQKNPTAFYLCASNPDRAQPQHFGDGTRLSIL.

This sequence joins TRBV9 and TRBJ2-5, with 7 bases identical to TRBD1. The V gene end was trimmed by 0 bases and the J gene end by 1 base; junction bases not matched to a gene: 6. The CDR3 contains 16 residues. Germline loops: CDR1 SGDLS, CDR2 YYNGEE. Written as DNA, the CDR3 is TGTGCCAGCAGCGTAGGGCAGGGGGTCCTCCAAGAGACCCAGTACTTC. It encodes CASSVGQGVLQETQYF.

CDR3 DNA sequence: TGCGCCAGCAGCTTACAGGCCAGCGAGACCCAGTACTTC. It yields the protein CASSLQASETQYF. The chain links TRBV5-1 to TRBJ2-5; perhaps TRBD1 as D (5 bases). Germline CDR1 reads SGHRS; CDR2 reads YFSETQ. The CDR3 totals 13 residues. V shed 2 bases and J shed 5 bases, with 10 bases lying between them.

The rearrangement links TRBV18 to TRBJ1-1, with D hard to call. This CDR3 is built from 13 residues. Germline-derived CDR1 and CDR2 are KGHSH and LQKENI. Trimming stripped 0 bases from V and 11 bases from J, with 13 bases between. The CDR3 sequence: CASSPPQTPEAFF. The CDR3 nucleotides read TGTGCCAGCTCACCACCGCAAACCCCGGAGGCTTTCTTT. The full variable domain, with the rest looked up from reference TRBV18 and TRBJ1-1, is NAGVMQNPRHLVRRRGQEARLRCSPMKGHSHVYWYRQLPEEGLKFMVYLQKENIIDESGMPKERFSAEFPKEGPSILRIQQVVRGDSAAYFCASSPPQTPEAFFGQGTRLTVV.

The CDR3 region is CASSFVGETQYF. For the CDR3, the DNA is TGTGCCAGCAGTTTCGTGGGCGAGACCCAGTACTTC. The genes are TRBV27 and TRBJ2-5; D gene unclear. V shed 3 bases and J shed 5 bases, with 7 bases lying between them. The CDR3 has 12 residues. CDR1 MNHEY and CDR2 SMNVEV come from the germline V gene (reference sequence).

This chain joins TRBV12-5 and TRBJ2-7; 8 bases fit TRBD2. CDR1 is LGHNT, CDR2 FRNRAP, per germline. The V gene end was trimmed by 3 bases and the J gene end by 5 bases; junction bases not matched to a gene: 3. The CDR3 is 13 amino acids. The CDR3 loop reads CASGFHGGDEQYF. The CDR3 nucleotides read TGTGCTAGTGGTTTCCACGGGGGGGACGAGCAGTACTTC.

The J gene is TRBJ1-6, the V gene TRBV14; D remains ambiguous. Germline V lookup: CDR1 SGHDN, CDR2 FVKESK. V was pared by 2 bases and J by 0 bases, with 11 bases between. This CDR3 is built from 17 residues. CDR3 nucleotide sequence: TGTGCCAGCAGCCAATTTTCGGGGAGCTCCTATAATTCACCCCTCCACTTT. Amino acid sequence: CASSQFSGSSYNSPLHF.

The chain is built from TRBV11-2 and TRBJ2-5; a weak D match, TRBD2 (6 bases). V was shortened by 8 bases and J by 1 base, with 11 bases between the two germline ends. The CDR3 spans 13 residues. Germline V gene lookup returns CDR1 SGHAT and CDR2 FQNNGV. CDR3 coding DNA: TGTGCCAGCCAACGCGGGGCCCAAGAGACCCAGTACTTC. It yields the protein CASQRGAQETQYF. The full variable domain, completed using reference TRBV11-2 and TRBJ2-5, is EAGVAQSPRYKIIEKRQSVAFWCNPISGHATLYWYQQILGQGPKLLIQFQNNGVVDDSQLPKDRFSAERLKGVDSTLKIQPAKLEDSAVYLCASQRGAQETQYFGPGTRLLVL.

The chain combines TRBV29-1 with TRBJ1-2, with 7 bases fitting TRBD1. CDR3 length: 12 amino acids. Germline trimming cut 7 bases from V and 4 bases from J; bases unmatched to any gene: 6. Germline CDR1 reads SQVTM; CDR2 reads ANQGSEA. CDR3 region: CSGGDSGYGYTF. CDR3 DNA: TGCAGCGGAGGGGACAGCGGCTATGGCTACACCTTC.

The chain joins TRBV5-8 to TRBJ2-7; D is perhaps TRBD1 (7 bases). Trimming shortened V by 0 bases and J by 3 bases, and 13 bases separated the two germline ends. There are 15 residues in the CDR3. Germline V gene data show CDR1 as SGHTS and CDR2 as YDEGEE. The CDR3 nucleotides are TGTGCCAGCAGCTTGGGTGCAGGGGGAGGCTACGAGCAGTACTTC. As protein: CASSLGAGGGYEQYF. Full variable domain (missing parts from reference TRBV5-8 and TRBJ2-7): EAGVTQSPTHLIKTRGQQATLRCSPISGHTSVYWYQQALGLGLQFLLWYDEGEERNRGNFPPRFSGRQFPNYSSELNVNALELEDSALYLCASSLGAGGGYEQYFGPGTRLTVT.

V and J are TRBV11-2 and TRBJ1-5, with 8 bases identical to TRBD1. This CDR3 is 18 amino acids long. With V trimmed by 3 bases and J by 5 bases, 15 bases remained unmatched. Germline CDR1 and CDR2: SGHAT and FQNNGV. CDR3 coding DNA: TGTGCCAGCAGCTTGGGAGACAGGGGAGATGGAGCCTATCAGCCCCAGCATTTT. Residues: CASSLGDRGDGAYQPQHF.

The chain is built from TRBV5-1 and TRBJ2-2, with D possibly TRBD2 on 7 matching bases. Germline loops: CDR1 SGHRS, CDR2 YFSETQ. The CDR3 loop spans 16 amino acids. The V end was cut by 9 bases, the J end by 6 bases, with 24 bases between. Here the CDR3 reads CATTPGGRGMSGELFF. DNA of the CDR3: TGCGCCACCACGCCCGGGGGGCGCGGTATGTCCGGGGAGCTGTTTTTT.

The CDR3 coding sequence is TGTGCCAGCAGCTTAGACGGACAGCTGAGCTCTGGAAACACCATATATTTT. Its translation: CASSLDGQLSSGNTIYF. The genes are TRBV7-2 and TRBJ1-3; tentatively, D is TRBD1 (6 bases). Between the trimmed V and J ends, which lost 1 base and 0 bases, there was a span of 13 bases. Germline assignment: CDR1 SGHTA and CDR2 FQGNSA. The CDR3 extends over 17 amino acids.

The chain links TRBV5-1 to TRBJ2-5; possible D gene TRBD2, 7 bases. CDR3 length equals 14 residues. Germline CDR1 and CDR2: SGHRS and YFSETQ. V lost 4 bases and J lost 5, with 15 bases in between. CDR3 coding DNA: TGCGCCAGCAGCCCGGGGGGCCTAGGGGAGACCCAGTACTTC. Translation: CASSPGGLGETQYF.